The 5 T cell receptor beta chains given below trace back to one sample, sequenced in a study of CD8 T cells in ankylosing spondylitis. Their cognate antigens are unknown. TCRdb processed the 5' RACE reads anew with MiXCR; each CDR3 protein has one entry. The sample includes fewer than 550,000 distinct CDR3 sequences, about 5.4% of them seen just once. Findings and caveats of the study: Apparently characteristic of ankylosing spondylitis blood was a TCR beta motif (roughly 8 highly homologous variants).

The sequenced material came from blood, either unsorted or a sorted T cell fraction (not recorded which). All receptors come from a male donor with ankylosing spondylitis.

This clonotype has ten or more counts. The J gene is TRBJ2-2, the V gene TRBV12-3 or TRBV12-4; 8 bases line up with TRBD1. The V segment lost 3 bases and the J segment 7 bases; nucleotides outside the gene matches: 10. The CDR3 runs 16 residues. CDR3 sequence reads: CASSLAAGGKFGELFF. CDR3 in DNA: TGTGCCAGCAGTTTGGCGGCAGGGGGCAAATTCGGGGAGCTGTTTTTT.

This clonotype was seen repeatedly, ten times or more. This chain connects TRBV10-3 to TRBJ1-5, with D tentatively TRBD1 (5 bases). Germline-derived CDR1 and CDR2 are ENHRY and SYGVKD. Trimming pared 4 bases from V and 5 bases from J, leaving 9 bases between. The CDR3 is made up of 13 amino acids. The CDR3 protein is CAISAGSDQPQHF. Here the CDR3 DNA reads TGTGCCATCAGTGCAGGGTCAGATCAGCCCCAGCATTTT.

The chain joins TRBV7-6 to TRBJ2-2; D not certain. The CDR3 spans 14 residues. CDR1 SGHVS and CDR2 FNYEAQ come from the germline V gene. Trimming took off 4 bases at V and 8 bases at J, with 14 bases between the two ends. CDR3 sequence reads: CASSSSEVMGELFF. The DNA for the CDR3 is TGTGCCAGCAGCTCCTCTGAGGTTATGGGGGAGCTGTTTTTT.

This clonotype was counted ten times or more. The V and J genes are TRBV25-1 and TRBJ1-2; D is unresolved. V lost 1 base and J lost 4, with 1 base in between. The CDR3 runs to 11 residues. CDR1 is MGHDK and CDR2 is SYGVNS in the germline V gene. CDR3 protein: CASSEFYGYTF. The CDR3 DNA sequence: TGTGCCAGCAGTGAATTCTATGGCTACACCTTC.

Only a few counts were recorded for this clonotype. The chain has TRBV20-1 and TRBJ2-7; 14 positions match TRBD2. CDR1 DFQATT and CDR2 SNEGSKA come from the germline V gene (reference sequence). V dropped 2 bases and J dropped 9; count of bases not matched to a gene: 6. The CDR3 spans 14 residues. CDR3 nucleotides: TGCAGTGCTAGACAAGGACTAGCGGGAGGAGGGCAGTACTTC. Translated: CSARQGLAGGGQYF.